These 32 T cell receptor beta chains were all obtained from the same sample, sequenced in a study of neurological immune-mediated disorders. TCRdb fed the 5' RACE reads into MiXCR, producing one record per CDR3 protein. Among over 35,000 distinct CDR3 sequences listed, roughly 4.4% were seen once. Sequencing was carried out using PBMCs. Receptor source: a woman aged 60-75 years with multiple sclerosis.

This clonotype has at least ten counts. The CDR3 spells CASSRTNTEAFF. The CDR3 DNA is TGTGCCAGCTCAAGGACGAACACTGAAGCTTTCTTT. The V call is TRBV7-9, the J call TRBJ1-1; D unresolved. From germline, CDR1 is SEHNR and CDR2 FQNEAQ (reference sequence). Trimming pared 8 bases from V and 1 base from J, leaving 8 bases between. The CDR3 is made up of 12 amino acids.

About this clonotype: The conserved phenylalanine or tryptophan normally closing the CDR3 is absent here, so this likely arose from a read error. The rearrangement joins TRBV10-2 to TRBJ2-5; D perhaps matches TRBD2 (5 bases). The germline V gene encodes CDR1 WSHSY and CDR2 SAAADI. The CDR3 sequence is 14 residues long. Trimming removed 7 bases from V and 4 bases from J, with 16 bases in between. CDR3 amino acids: CASTEPDLGETQYN. CDR3 bases: TGCGCCAGCACTGAACCGGACTTAGGAGAGACCCAGTACAAC.

This clonotype was seen at least ten times. The chain combines TRBV7-2 with TRBJ1-2; TRBD1 agrees at 8 bases. The CDR3 spans 16 residues. With 5 bases clipped from V and 0 bases from J, the junction kept 8 bases outside the gene matches. The germline gives CDR1 SGHTA, CDR2 FQGNSA. In DNA form, the CDR3 reads TGTGCCAGCAGCCCAGGGGGCGGGGTAGCTAACTATGGCTACACCTTC. It translates to CASSPGGGVANYGYTF.

This clonotype was detected only a few times. The chain recombines TRBV25-1 with TRBJ2-7, with D perhaps assigned TRBD1 or TRBD2 (5 bases each). The CDR3 length is 14 residues. Trimming pared 1 base from V and 1 base from J, leaving 8 bases between. Germline-derived CDR1 and CDR2 are MGHDK and SYGVNS. The CDR3 DNA follows: TGTGCCAGCAGTGAATGGGGACCTTCCTACGAGCAGTACTTC. Translated, it gives CASSEWGPSYEQYF.

This clonotype was found a few times. The rearrangement joins TRBV7-2 to TRBJ2-7, with TRBD1 matching over 7 bases. After removal of 10 bases from V and 0 bases from J, the junction contained 12 bases not matched to a gene. Germline assignment: CDR1 SGHTA and CDR2 FQGNSA. There are 15 residues in the CDR3. The CDR3 reads CATAQDRAYSYEQYF. Written as DNA, the CDR3 is TGTGCCACCGCGCAAGACAGGGCCTACTCCTACGAGCAGTACTTC.

This clonotype was picked up many times. The V gene is TRBV19, the J gene TRBJ1-4, with 9 bases that match TRBD1. The germline V gene has CDR1 LNHDA and CDR2 SQIVND (reference sequence). Trimming at V came to 9 bases and at J to 6 bases, leaving 11 bases not matched to a gene. The CDR3 runs to 15 residues. CDR3 in amino acids: CASNYGTGRDEKLFF. CDR3 bases: TGTGCCAGCAACTATGGGACAGGGAGGGATGAAAAACTGTTTTTT.

This clonotype was seen at least ten times. The chain's CDR3 is CASSDPGQSNYGYTF. CDR3 DNA: TGTGCCAGCAGCGACCCGGGACAGAGTAACTATGGCTACACCTTC. V and J are TRBV6-2 or TRBV6-3 and TRBJ1-2; TRBD1 matches at 7 bases. V dropped 6 bases and J dropped 1; count of bases not matched to a gene: 8. Germline CDR1 and CDR2: MNHEY and SVGEGT. The CDR3 contains 15 residues.

Worth noting for this clonotype: A much more abundant neighbour one base away suggests this may be a read error. The rearrangement uses TRBV2 and TRBJ2-1; TRBD2 agrees at 12 bases. CDR1 SNHLY and CDR2 FYNNEI come from the germline V gene. The CDR3 length is 13 residues. Trimming removed 7 bases from V and 6 bases from J; junction bases left unmatched: 1. The CDR3 region is CASTSGRANEQFF. The DNA of the CDR3 is TGTGCCAGCACTAGCGGGAGGGCCAATGAGCAGTTCTTC.

The chain is built from TRBV20-1 and TRBJ2-7; 7 positions agree with TRBD2. The CDR3 totals 12 residues. The ends lost 4 bases at V and 3 bases at J; junction bases unmatched: 3. Germline loops: CDR1 DFQATT, CDR2 SNEGSKA (reference sequence). For the CDR3, the DNA is TGCAGTGCTACCGGGGGGAGCTACGAGCAGTACTTC. This translates into CSATGGSYEQYF.

This clonotype appeared many times. The J gene is TRBJ1-2, the V gene TRBV20-1, with D perhaps TRBD1 (5 bases). Trimming removed 6 bases from V and 0 bases from J, with 14 bases in between. CDR1 DFQATT and CDR2 SNEGSKA come from the germline V gene (reference sequence). The CDR3 has 14 amino acids. CDR3: CSASEQATNYGYTF. The CDR3 DNA sequence: TGCAGTGCGAGCGAACAGGCTACTAACTATGGCTACACCTTC.

This clonotype was recorded a few times. The junction and the germline gene differ at one end; a read error may be behind it. This rearrangement joins TRBV20-1 to TRBJ1-6; a possible D gene is TRBD1 (5 bases). In germline, CDR1 is DFQATT, CDR2 SNEGSKA (reference sequence). CDR3 length: 15 residues. The CDR3 sequence: CSALDGGSKGSPLNF. The CDR3, as DNA: TGCAGTGCTCTGGATGGGGGGTCGAAGGGATCACCCCTCAACTTT.

This clonotype was found many times. J is TRBJ1-4 and V is TRBV7-2, with D perhaps TRBD1 (6 bases). With 5 bases removed from V and 4 bases from J, the gap between germline ends came to 11 bases. Per germline, CDR1 SGHTA and CDR2 FQGNSA. This CDR3 is built from 14 residues. CDR3 amino acids: CASSRQGSNEKLFF. The CDR3 DNA follows: TGTGCCAGCAGCAGGCAGGGGAGTAATGAAAAACTGTTTTTT.

The chain has TRBV3-1 and TRBJ1-2; no clear D. The ends were cut back, 6 bases at V and 7 bases at J, with 9 bases in the middle. Germline loops: CDR1 LGHDT, CDR2 YNNKEL (reference sequence). The CDR3 sequence is 11 residues long. The CDR3 protein is CASRKTGGYTF. In nucleotides, the CDR3 is TGTGCCAGCAGAAAGACTGGTGGCTACACCTTC.

This clonotype was seen repeatedly, ten times or more. V and J are TRBV20-1 and TRBJ2-1; 10 nucleotides line up with TRBD2. Germline V lookup: CDR1 DFQATT, CDR2 SNEGSKA (reference sequence). This CDR3 has 14 amino acids. Losses at the gene ends were 6 bases for V and 7 bases for J; bases not matched to a gene: 9. The CDR3 DNA sequence: TGCAGTGCCATTAGCGGGGGGAGGTGGAATGAGCAGTTCTTC. Protein sequence: CSAISGGRWNEQFF.

This clonotype has a count of ten or more. V is TRBV20-1 and J is TRBJ2-3; D is perhaps TRBD1 (6 bases). The CDR3 covers 11 residues. Deletions cut 2 bases from V and 6 bases from J, with 6 bases between. In germline, CDR1 is DFQATT, CDR2 SNEGSKA (reference sequence). In DNA, the CDR3 is TGCAGTGCTAGACAGGGGGATACGCAGTATTTT. It yields the protein CSARQGDTQYF.

V gene TRBV4-3 combines with J gene TRBJ1-1; D remains ambiguous. Germline V gene lookup returns CDR1 LGHNA and CDR2 YSLEER. The CDR3 length is 14 residues. Trimming took 1 base from V and 7 from J, leaving 13 bases between them. The CDR3 sequence is CASSQAGKPFEAFF. The CDR3 DNA sequence: TGCGCCAGCAGCCAAGCGGGGAAACCTTTTGAAGCTTTCTTT.

This clonotype was observed at least ten times. The rearrangement links TRBV5-1 to TRBJ2-2; D is possibly TRBD1 (5 bases). Germline lookup yields CDR1 SGHRS and CDR2 YFSETQ. Trimming stripped 2 bases from V and 0 bases from J, with 8 bases between. The CDR3 is 15 residues long. The CDR3 loop reads CASSFDRSNTGELFF. The CDR3 DNA reads as TGCGCCAGCAGCTTCGACAGATCGAACACCGGGGAGCTGTTTTTT.

This sequence joins TRBV5-1 and TRBJ2-5; D call uncertain. CDR1 SGHRS and CDR2 YFSETQ come from the germline V gene. The V and J ends lost 5 bases and 5 bases respectively, with 7 bases between them. The CDR3 loop spans 11 amino acids. The CDR3 protein is CASRLKETQYF. CDR3 DNA sequence: TGCGCCAGCAGATTAAAGGAGACCCAGTACTTC.

This clonotype was recorded at least ten times. This chain connects TRBV11-1 to TRBJ2-1, with 7 bases lining up with TRBD1. After removal of 5 bases from V and 1 base from J, the junction contained 2 bases not matched to a gene. CDR3 size: 14 residues. Looked up from germline, CDR1 is SGHAT and CDR2 is FQDESV (reference sequence). The CDR3 loop is CASSRDRSYNEQFF. CDR3 nucleotides: TGTGCCAGCAGCCGGGACAGATCCTACAATGAGCAGTTCTTC.

There are a few counts of this clonotype. Here the CDR3 DNA reads TGCGCCAGCAGCTTGGAACGAGCTAACTATGGCTACACCTTC. This sequence encodes CASSLERANYGYTF. The chain links TRBV5-1 to TRBJ1-2; D remains unclear. Trimming stripped 0 bases from V and 0 bases from J, with 6 bases between. Germline V gives CDR1 SGHRS, CDR2 YFSETQ. This CDR3 region has 14 residues.

This clonotype was found many times. The chain is built from TRBV5-1 and TRBJ2-1, with D perhaps TRBD2 (6 bases). V lost 0 bases, J lost 6 bases, and 13 bases lay in between. CDR3 length: 15 residues. Germline V gene lookup returns CDR1 SGHRS and CDR2 YFSETQ. This CDR3 is CASSLAQRASNEQFF. The CDR3 nucleotides read TGCGCCAGCAGCTTGGCCCAGCGGGCCTCCAATGAGCAGTTCTTC.

Many counts were recorded for this clonotype. The chain has TRBV24-1 and TRBJ2-2, with D hard to call. Trimming took 2 bases from V and 2 from J, leaving 14 bases between them. This CDR3 region has 17 residues. Germline CDR1 is KGHDR and CDR2 is SFDVKD. CDR3: CATSDSSGLQNTGELFF. CDR3 DNA: TGTGCCACCAGTGATTCATCCGGTCTTCAAAACACCGGGGAGCTGTTTTTT.

This sequence joins TRBV20-1 and TRBJ2-3; no definite D call. The V gene's germline CDR1 is DFQATT and CDR2 SNEGSKA (reference sequence). V lost 3 bases and J 4 bases, leaving 14 bases between the germline ends. There are 14 residues in the CDR3. The DNA of the CDR3 is TGCAGTGCTAGGACCCCCGATGTCTCAGATACGCAGTATTTT. The encoded protein is CSARTPDVSDTQYF.

This clonotype occurred a few times. In nucleotides, the CDR3 is TGCAGTGCCCCCCCCGACAGGGTCAATCAGCCCCAGCATTTT. It is translated as CSAPPDRVNQPQHF. The chain links TRBV20-1 to TRBJ1-5; the match to TRBD1 covers 7 bases. The trim removed 6 bases at V and 3 bases at J, leaving 8 bases unmatched. Germline V gives CDR1 DFQATT, CDR2 SNEGSKA (reference sequence). The CDR3 loop spans 14 amino acids.

This clonotype was seen at least ten times. This chain uses TRBV20-1 with TRBJ2-7, with D possibly TRBD2 on 6 matching bases. The V end lost 5 bases, the J end lost 7 bases, and 15 bases lay between the germline ends. Per the germline V gene, CDR1 is DFQATT and CDR2 is SNEGSKA (reference sequence). This CDR3 is 12 amino acids long. The CDR3 loop reads CSAPRGSGEQYV. CDR3 nucleotide sequence: TGCAGTGCTCCCCGGGGGAGTGGGGAGCAGTACGTC.

The chain combines TRBV27 with TRBJ2-7; D perhaps matches TRBD2 (6 bases). The germline V and J ends were trimmed by 0 bases and 6 bases, with 15 bases remaining between them. The CDR3 has 15 residues. The germline CDR1 and CDR2 sequences are MNHEY and SMNVEV (reference sequence). The CDR3 loop reads CASSLSGREVGEQYF. Here the CDR3 DNA reads TGTGCCAGCAGTTTATCCGGCAGGGAGGTTGGCGAGCAGTACTTC.

This clonotype came up a few times. This chain joins TRBV7-2 and TRBJ2-5, with 8 bases that match TRBD2. Looked up from germline, CDR1 is SGHTA and CDR2 is FQGNSA. The V and J ends lost 5 bases and 3 bases, in that order; junction bases with no gene match: 8. CDR3 size: 15 residues. The CDR3 bases are TGTGCCAGCAGCCTCCTTCTAGCGGGTGAAGAGACCCAGTACTTC. Translated: CASSLLLAGEETQYF.

This clonotype was seen repeatedly, ten times or more. The genes are TRBV6-5 and TRBJ2-7; D not resolved. With 5 bases removed from V and 3 bases from J, the gap between germline ends came to 14 bases. Germline lookup yields CDR1 MNHEY and CDR2 SVGAGI. The length of the CDR3 is 14 residues. CDR3: CASSISRRSYEQYV. DNA for the CDR3: TGTGCCAGCAGTATTTCTAGACGGAGCTACGAGCAGTACGTC.

This clonotype was picked up many times. The chain combines TRBV5-1 with TRBJ2-1; 13 positions agree with TRBD2. The V segment lost 0 bases and the J segment 10 bases; nucleotides outside the gene matches: 7. The CDR3 is made up of 16 amino acids. The V gene's germline CDR1 is SGHRS and CDR2 YFSETQ. The CDR3 DNA follows: TGCGCCAGCAGCTTGGGGGGACTAGCGGGAACAGTCGAGCAGTTCTTC. Translation: CASSLGGLAGTVEQFF.

The table lists this clonotype with many counts. V and J are TRBV5-6 and TRBJ2-5, with D perhaps being TRBD1 or TRBD2 (5 bases each). From germline, CDR1 is SGHDT and CDR2 YYEEEE. V was clipped by 4 bases and J by 4 bases, with 11 bases between them. The CDR3 length is 13 residues. CDR3 region: CASSRRQGETQYF. CDR3 coding DNA: TGTGCCAGCAGCCGGAGGCAGGGAGAGACCCAGTACTTC.

This clonotype has a handful of counts. CDR3 loop: CASSPQAKNIQYF. In nucleotides, the CDR3 is TGTGCCAGCAGCCCCCAAGCCAAAAACATTCAGTACTTC. The chain links TRBV7-2 to TRBJ2-4; unclear D gene. V gave up 5 bases and J gave up 0 bases, with 5 bases separating them. The CDR3 is 13 amino acids. The germline V gene encodes CDR1 SGHTA and CDR2 FQGNSA.

This clonotype was detected ten times or more. The rearrangement uses TRBV5-1 and TRBJ1-1, with D tentatively TRBD1 (5 bases). Germline V gene sequence: CDR1 SGHRS, CDR2 YFSETQ. The V and J ends lost 3 bases and 6 bases respectively, with 15 bases between them. This CDR3 comprises 14 residues. CDR3 sequence reads: CASSWEQGMAEAFF. CDR3 nucleotides: TGCGCCAGCAGCTGGGAGCAGGGTATGGCTGAAGCTTTCTTT.